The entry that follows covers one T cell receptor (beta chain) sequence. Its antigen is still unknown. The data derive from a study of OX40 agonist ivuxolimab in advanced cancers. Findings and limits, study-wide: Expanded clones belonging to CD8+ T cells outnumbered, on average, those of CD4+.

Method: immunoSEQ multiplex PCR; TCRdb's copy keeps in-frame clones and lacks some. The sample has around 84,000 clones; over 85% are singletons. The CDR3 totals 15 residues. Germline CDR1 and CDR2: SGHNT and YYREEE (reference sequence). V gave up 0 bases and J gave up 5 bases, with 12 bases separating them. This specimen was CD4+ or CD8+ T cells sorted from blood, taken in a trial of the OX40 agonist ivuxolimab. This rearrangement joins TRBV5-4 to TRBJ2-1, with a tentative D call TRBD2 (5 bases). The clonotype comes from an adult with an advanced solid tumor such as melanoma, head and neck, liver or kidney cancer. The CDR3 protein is CASSLGGSAHNEQFF. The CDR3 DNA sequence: TGTGCCAGCAGCTTGGGGGGTAGCGCGCACAATGAGCAGTTCTTC.